This T cell receptor (beta chain) originates from a study of CD8 T cells in ankylosing spondylitis. Findings and caveats of the study: As reported, disease-linked clones showed significant enrichment in matched ankylosing spondylitis synovial fluid. A motif in TCR beta, a set of eight highly homologous variants, appeared characteristic of ankylosing spondylitis blood.

This clonotype was picked up a small number of times. The antigen remains undetermined. Trimming shortened V by 1 base and J by 8 bases, and 11 bases separated the two germline ends. The germline V gene encodes CDR1 SGHTA and CDR2 FQGNSA. This CDR3 is built from 13 residues. The authors made TCR beta libraries by quantitative 5'-RACE with molecular barcodes. TCRdb recomputed calls from the 5' RACE reads with MiXCR, one row per CDR3 protein. The table shows hundreds of thousands of distinct CDR3 sequences, with approximately 10% occurring only once. Sequenced input: blood, either unsorted or a sorted T cell fraction (not recorded which). The V and J genes are TRBV7-2 and TRBJ1-2; tentatively, D is TRBD1 (6 bases). This receptor was identified in a male donor with ankylosing spondylitis. The CDR3 reads CASSLEQGDGYTF. The CDR3 coding sequence is TGTGCCAGCAGCTTAGAACAGGGCGACGGCTACACCTTC. Supplemented by reference TRBV7-2 and TRBJ1-2, the full variable domain reads GAGVSQSPSNKVTEKGKDVELRCDPISGHTALYWYRQSLGQGLEFLIYFQGNSAPDKSGLPSDRFSAERTGGSVSTLTIQRTQQEDSAVYLCASSLEQGDGYTFGSGTRLTVV.